This TCR beta chain was identified in a study of shared clonotypes between healthy human individuals. With 4 bases clipped from V and 4 bases from J, the junction kept 7 bases outside the gene matches. Germline V gene sequence: CDR1 SGHNT, CDR2 YYREEE (reference sequence). The CDR3 loop spans 15 amino acids. Samples underwent the assay at deep level. The repertoire was sequenced with immunoSEQ multiplex PCR; TCRdb's copy has only in-frame clones and lacks some. The data contain about 600,000 clones, about 97% of them singletons. Specimen: naive CD4+ T cells sorted from blood. Subset in this sample: CD45RA+ positively selected. The chain uses TRBV5-4 and TRBJ1-2; 10 nucleotides match TRBD1. The clonotype was recovered from a woman aged 30 to 39 in good health. Written as DNA, the CDR3 is TGTGCCAGCAGCCAAGGCGGACAGGGGGTCTATGGCTACACCTTC. Translating it yields CASSQGGQGVYGYTF.